Below are 23 T cell receptor beta chains sequenced from a single sample in a study of cytomegalovirus exposure and HLA in healthy donors (dated by TCRdb to about 2017). The library was generated by the immunoSEQ multiplex PCR assay. The multiplex PCR relied on a mix of 60 forward primers for TCR Vbeta segments and 13 reverse primers for TCR Jbeta segments. Held by TCRdb, this immuneACCESS table contains in-frame sequences only and omits some clones. Under half of the omission traces to an unresolved V gene where checked; the cause of the rest is unknown. Recorded for this sample are a few hundred thousand clones; around nine tenths of them occurred a single time. The top ten clonotypes cover about 1.7% of the sample. The sample consisted of PBMCs. The source of these receptors is a girl aged 2 to 10 in good health and CMV-seronegative.

The rearrangement joins TRBV19 to TRBJ1-2; TRBD1 might be the D (5 bases). V was clipped by 9 bases and J by 0 bases, with 23 bases between them. Germline CDR1 is LNHDA and CDR2 is SQIVND (reference sequence). The CDR3 spans 17 residues. The CDR3 spells CASTARFGGEANYGYTF. The CDR3 DNA sequence: TGTGCCAGCACCGCCCGGTTTGGAGGGGAAGCTAACTATGGCTACACCTTC.

The chain is built from TRBV7-6 and TRBJ2-7; tentative D call: TRBD2 (6 bases). The V gene lost 3 bases and the J gene lost 0 bases, with 15 bases spanning the gap. The germline V gene encodes CDR1 SGHVS and CDR2 FNYEAQ. The CDR3 runs to 16 residues. The chain's CDR3 is CASSLLSGVDSYEQYF. CDR3 DNA sequence: TGTGCCAGCAGCTTGCTCTCGGGAGTTGACTCCTACGAGCAGTACTTC. Together with reference TRBV7-6 and TRBJ2-7, the CDR3 gives the full variable domain: GAGVSQSPRYKVTKRGQDVALRCDPISGHVSLYWYRQALGQGPEFLTYFNYEAQQDKSGLPNDRFSAERPEGSISTLTIQRTEQRDSAMYRCASSLLSGVDSYEQYFGPGTRLTVT.

The V call is TRBV5-4, the J call TRBJ1-1; D not resolved. Germline lookup yields CDR1 SGHNT and CDR2 YYREEE (reference sequence). V gave up 10 bases and J gave up 1 base, with 14 bases separating them. The CDR3 sequence is 13 residues long. In DNA, the CDR3 is TGTGCCTTACAAACTGGGCCGAACACTGAAGCTTTCTTT. This sequence encodes CALQTGPNTEAFF.

The rearrangement uses TRBV28 and TRBJ1-5, with D maybe TRBD1 (6 bases). V dropped 6 bases and J dropped 3 bases, with 12 bases sitting between them. CDR1 is MDHEN, CDR2 SYDVKM, per germline. The CDR3 covers 14 residues. The CDR3 spells CASRARTDNQPQHF. CDR3 nucleotides: TGTGCCAGCAGAGCGAGGACAGACAATCAGCCCCAGCATTTT. Supplemented by reference TRBV28 and TRBJ1-5, the full variable domain reads DVKVTQSSRYLVKRTGEKVFLECVQDMDHENMFWYRQDPGLGLRLIYFSYDVKMKEKGDIPEGYSVSREKKERFSLILESASTNQTSMYLCASRARTDNQPQHFGDGTRLSIL.

The chain has TRBV30 and TRBJ1-6; D gene unclear. The ends were cut back, 2 bases at V and 4 bases at J, with 6 bases in the middle. CDR3 length equals 13 residues. Germline V gene lookup returns CDR1 GTSNPN and CDR2 SVGIG (reference sequence). In DNA, the CDR3 is TGTGCCTGGAGTCGGGGTTATAATTCACCCCTCCACTTT. Residues: CAWSRGYNSPLHF.

V is TRBV6-5 and J is TRBJ2-3; the match to TRBD2 covers 11 bases. This CDR3 contains 15 residues. V lost 6 bases, J lost 7 bases, and 9 bases stayed unmatched. Per germline, CDR1 MNHEY and CDR2 SVGAGI. In DNA, the CDR3 is TGTGCCAGCAGCCAGACTAGCGGGGCGAGGTATACGCAGTATTTT. Translating it yields CASSQTSGARYTQYF.

The chain couples TRBV10-3 to TRBJ2-1, with D unclear. Germline V gene sequence: CDR1 ENHRY, CDR2 SYGVKD. The CDR3 has 14 amino acids. With 3 bases removed from V and 0 bases from J, the gap between germline ends came to 6 bases. This chain's CDR3 is CAISDWSSYNEQFF. DNA for the CDR3: TGTGCCATCAGTGACTGGAGCTCCTACAATGAGCAGTTCTTC.

The CDR3 loop is CASSPPSYEQYF. Here the CDR3 DNA reads TGTGCCAGCAGCCCCCCCAGCTACGAGCAGTACTTC. The chain has TRBV7-2 and TRBJ2-7, with no clear D. In germline, CDR1 is SGHTA, CDR2 FQGNSA. Trimming removed 5 bases from V and 3 bases from J, with 8 bases in between. The CDR3 loop spans 12 amino acids.

The J gene is TRBJ1-1, the V gene TRBV5-1; the match to TRBD1 covers 8 bases. The trim removed 4 bases at V and 0 bases at J, leaving 5 bases unmatched. The CDR3 length is 15 residues. Germline CDR1 reads SGHRS; CDR2 reads YFSETQ. CDR3 DNA sequence: TGCGCCAGCAGCACCCCAGGGGGCGTGAACACTGAAGCTTTCTTT. Protein: CASSTPGGVNTEAFF.

The J gene is TRBJ2-3, the V gene TRBV2; the match to TRBD1 covers 10 bases. The CDR3 sequence is 16 residues long. Trimming took 5 bases from V and 4 from J; bases not matched to a gene: 9. Germline V gene data show CDR1 as SNHLY and CDR2 as FYNNEI. CDR3 residues: CASSKDRGELADTQYF. DNA for the CDR3: TGTGCCAGCAGTAAGGACAGGGGGGAGTTGGCAGATACGCAGTATTTT.

The J gene is TRBJ2-1, the V gene TRBV18; 10 bases line up with TRBD2. CDR3 length: 17 amino acids. J gave up 7 bases and V 0 bases, and 9 bases lay outside the gene matches. Germline V gene sequence: CDR1 KGHSH, CDR2 LQKENI. For the CDR3, the DNA is TGTGCCAGCTCACCACCGGCTAGCGGGAGCCTAGGGAATGAGCAGTTCTTC. This translates into CASSPPASGSLGNEQFF.

This chain joins TRBV5-6 and TRBJ2-7; D perhaps matches TRBD2 (6 bases). The germline V gene encodes CDR1 SGHDT and CDR2 YYEEEE. The CDR3 sequence is 15 residues long. Trimming pared 3 bases from V and 2 bases from J, leaving 15 bases between. The DNA for the CDR3 is TGTGCCAGCAGCTGGCCGACTAGGAGTCCCTACGAGCAGTACTTC. Translated: CASSWPTRSPYEQYF.

This rearrangement joins TRBV27 to TRBJ1-5, with D hard to call. With 4 bases removed from V and 8 bases from J, the gap between germline ends came to 12 bases. CDR3 size: 13 residues. Germline V gene lookup returns CDR1 MNHEY and CDR2 SMNVEV (reference sequence). As DNA, the CDR3 is TGTGCCAGCAGTTCGAGGGTTGAAGAGCCCCAGCATTTT. It is translated as CASSSRVEEPQHF.

The gene calls are TRBV6-5 and TRBJ1-3, with 7 bases that match TRBD1. V shed 6 bases, J shed 1 base, and the junction held 0 bases outside the gene matches. The CDR3 covers 13 residues. From germline, CDR1 is MNHEY and CDR2 SVGAGI. The CDR3 here is CASRQGSGNTIYF. The DNA for the CDR3 is TGTGCCAGCAGACAGGGGTCTGGAAACACCATATATTTT.

Points on this clone: Germline and junction disagree at one end, which may indicate a read error. The chain links TRBV18 to TRBJ1-5; 10 bases align to TRBD1. This CDR3 contains 16 residues. CDR1 is KGHSH, CDR2 LQKENI, per germline. DNA of the CDR3: TGTGCCAGCTCCCCACGAGCCGGGACAGGGGATCAGCCCCAGCATTTT. Its protein is CASSPRAGTGDQPQHF.

The J gene is TRBJ2-3, the V gene TRBV4-2, with a tentative D call TRBD2 (5 bases). The CDR3 is 16 amino acids. Germline V gives CDR1 LGHNA, CDR2 YNFKEQ. Trimming left V 4 bases short and J 2 bases short, with 16 bases between. CDR3 in amino acids: CASSLTLSENTDTQYF. Written as DNA, the CDR3 is TGTGCCAGCAGCCTCACCCTTAGCGAGAACACAGATACGCAGTATTTT.

The J gene is TRBJ2-4, the V gene TRBV10-2, with 11 bases fitting TRBD2. Germline CDR1 reads WSHSY; CDR2 reads SAAADI. V was pared by 1 base and J by 9 bases, with 5 bases of the junction left unmatched. This CDR3 spans 15 amino acids. The CDR3 DNA follows: TGCGCCAGCAGTGAGTTTACTAGCGGGAGTAGCATTCAGTACTTC. This sequence encodes CASSEFTSGSSIQYF.

The CDR3 loop is CASSGQQGTLKAFF. CDR3 DNA: TGTGCCAGCAGCGGACAACAGGGTACACTGAAGGCTTTCTTT. The chain joins TRBV9 to TRBJ1-1, with D maybe TRBD1 (6 bases). V lost 3 bases and J lost 11, with 20 bases in between. This CDR3 spans 14 amino acids. CDR1 and CDR2 (germline): SGDLS, YYNGEE. Filled out from reference TRBV9 and TRBJ1-1, the complete variable domain reads DSGVTQTPKHLITATGQRVTLRCSPRSGDLSVYWYQQSLDQGLQFLIQYYNGEERAKGNILERFSAQQFPDLHSELNLSSLELGDSALYFCASSGQQGTLKAFFGQGTRLTVV.

The chain uses TRBV18 and TRBJ1-1; D might be TRBD1 (5 bases). This CDR3 region has 15 residues. Germline V gene data show CDR1 as KGHSH and CDR2 as LQKENI. Trimming removed 1 base at V and 4 bases at J, with 13 bases between. CDR3 bases: TGTGCCAGCTCACCACAGGAGCCAAGGGGCACTGAAGCTTTCTTT. Protein sequence: CASSPQEPRGTEAFF.

This clone is a singleton in its sample. The gene calls are TRBV10-3 and TRBJ1-1; D possibly corresponds to TRBD1 (6 bases). CDR1 ENHRY and CDR2 SYGVKD come from the germline V gene. This CDR3 is built from 15 residues. V was trimmed by 2 bases and J by 0 bases, leaving 10 bases between them. The CDR3 DNA follows: TGTGCCATCAGTGAGGATACAGGGTTGAACACTGAAGCTTTCTTT. It codes for CAISEDTGLNTEAFF.

This chain links TRBV5-4 with TRBJ2-7; tentatively, D is TRBD1 (6 bases). Germline V lookup: CDR1 SGHNT, CDR2 YYREEE (reference sequence). Trimming cost V 4 bases and J 1 base, with 9 bases left between them. The CDR3 runs 13 residues. The CDR3 reads CASSIDRSYEQYF. For the CDR3, the DNA is TGTGCCAGCAGCATCGACAGGTCCTACGAGCAGTACTTC. Variable domain in full (rest from reference TRBV5-4 and TRBJ2-7): ETGVTQSPTHLIKTRGQQVTLRCSSQSGHNTVSWYQQALGQGPQFIFQYYREEENGRGNFPPRFSGLQFPNYSSELNVNALELDDSALYLCASSIDRSYEQYFGPGTRLTVT.

The chain uses TRBV7-7 and TRBJ2-5; D uncertain. The germline V gene encodes CDR1 SSHAT and CDR2 FNYEAQ (reference sequence). Trimming stripped 5 bases from V and 5 bases from J, with 15 bases between. This CDR3 comprises 14 residues. The CDR3 DNA reads as TGTGCCAGCAGCCCTCTCGGCCTCGGGGAGACCCAGTACTTC. It yields the protein CASSPLGLGETQYF.

With respect to this clone: One end of the junction varies from germline; a read error may be responsible. The J gene is TRBJ1-4, the V gene TRBV7-3; 9 nucleotides align to TRBD1. The CDR3 spans 15 residues. CDR1 and CDR2 (germline): SGHTA, FQGTGA. CDR3 loop: CTSSPTGGTNEKLFF. DNA for the CDR3: TGTACCAGCAGCCCGACAGGGGGAACTAATGAAAAACTGTTTTTT. The entire variable domain, with the rest obtained from reference TRBV7-3 and TRBJ1-4, is as follows: GAGVSQTPSNKVTEKGKYVELRCDPISGHTALYWYRQSLGQGPEFLIYFQGTGAADDSGLPNDRFFAVRPEGSVSTLKIQRTERGDSAVYLCTSSPTGGTNEKLFFGSGTQLSVL.